This is a list of T cell receptor beta chains from one sample in a study of molecular identifiers for immune sequencing clone quantification. MiXCR was run by TCRdb on the PCR reads, yielding one entry per CDR3 protein. The sample has about 640,000 distinct CDR3 sequences; 15% to 20% are singletons. Material: naive CD8+ T cells from blood, with Jurkat cell RNA spiked in. The receptors come from a human donor in good health. Some libraries in this study had Jurkat cell RNA spiked in. The CDR3 runs from the conserved cysteine through the conserved F or W. Fields, in order: J gene, V gene, clone size, D gene, CDR3 protein, CDR3 DNA. The D gene is left open where the match is weak. Not all rows give a size; the values are once, few, many and, for expanded clones, a class.

TRBJ2-3 | TRBV12-3/TRBV12-4 | many | - | CASRKTLGSSTDTQYF | TGTGCCAGCAGAAAGACCTTGGGTTCTAGCACAGATACGCAGTATTTT
TRBJ2-1 | TRBV29-1 | - | - | CSVGVPPYNEQFF | TGCAGCGTTGGTGTCCCCCCCTACAATGAGCAGTTCTTC
TRBJ2-1 | TRBV16 | - | TRBD2 | CASSHGLADYNEQFF | TGTGCCAGCAGCCACGGACTAGCGGACTACAATGAGCAGTTCTTC
TRBJ2-5 | TRBV9 | few | TRBD1 | CASSVGGTGRETQYF | TGTGCCAGCAGCGTAGGAGGGACAGGGCGAGAGACCCAGTACTTC
TRBJ2-3 | TRBV12-3/TRBV12-4 | many | - | CASSLSGEDTQYF | TGTGCCAGCAGTTTATCGGGAGAGGATACGCAGTATTTT
TRBJ2-1 | TRBV7-9 | many | - | CASSPPGPDYNEQFF | TGTGCCAGCAGCCCCCCGGGCCCCGACTACAATGAGCAGTTCTTC
TRBJ2-7 | TRBV2 | few | - | CASYAGTGSAEQYF | TGTGCCAGCTACGCCGGGACCGGAAGCGCCGAGCAGTACTTC
TRBJ2-7 | TRBV6-2/TRBV6-3 | few | TRBD2 | CASSGTSIRSYEQYF | TGTGCCAGCAGCGGGACTAGCATTCGCTCCTACGAGCAGTACTTC
TRBJ2-7 | TRBV4-3 | few | TRBD2 | CASSQERGAGGLSYEQYF | TGCGCCAGCAGCCAAGAGAGAGGTGCGGGGGGTCTCTCCTACGAGCAGTACTTC
TRBJ2-1 | TRBV27 | - | TRBD2 | CASETSGGGYNEQFF | TGTGCCAGCGAGACTAGCGGGGGGGGGTACAATGAGCAGTTCTTC
TRBJ1-5 | TRBV6-1 | many | - | CASSEPPQSIGQPQHF | TGTGCCAGCAGTGAACCCCCCCAGTCGATCGGTCAGCCCCAGCATTTT
TRBJ2-7 | TRBV18 | many | TRBD2 | CASSPLPSGRSGQYF | TGTGCCAGCTCACCACTACCTAGCGGGAGAAGCGGGCAGTACTTC
TRBJ2-1 | TRBV19 | few | - | CASSILARDTYNEQFF | TGTGCCAGTAGTATTCTGGCTAGGGATACATACAATGAGCAGTTCTTC
TRBJ1-6 | TRBV14 | many | TRBD1 | CASSQEQGNSPLHF | TGTGCCAGCAGCCAAGAACAGGGGAATTCACCCCTCCACTTT
TRBJ2-1 | TRBV7-9 | - | - | CASSAWGHNEQFF | TGTGCCAGCAGCGCATGGGGCCACAATGAGCAGTTCTTC
TRBJ1-2 | TRBV7-9 | many | TRBD1 | CASSQGQIYGYTF | TGTGCCAGCAGCCAGGGACAGATCTATGGCTACACCTTC
TRBJ1-5 | TRBV7-9 | - | - | CASSQVTVSNQPQHF | TGTGCCAGCAGCCAAGTCACAGTTAGCAATCAGCCCCAGCATTTT
TRBJ2-2 | TRBV6-2/TRBV6-3 | many | - | CASSYSISDLNTGELFF | TGTGCCAGCAGTTACTCGATTTCGGACCTGAACACCGGGGAGCTGTTTTTT
TRBJ2-1 | TRBV2 | - | - | CASSEGFRYNEQFF | TGTGCCAGCAGTGAAGGGTTCCGGTACAATGAGCAGTTCTTC
TRBJ1-2 | TRBV9 | many | - | CASNDSPTNYGYTF | TGTGCCAGCAACGACAGCCCCACTAACTATGGCTACACCTTC
TRBJ1-1 | TRBV5-6 | many | TRBD1 | CASCQGAGSTEAFF | TGTGCCAGCTGTCAGGGGGCCGGTAGCACTGAAGCTTTCTTT
TRBJ2-1 | TRBV5-6 | few | TRBD2 | CASSSTGLVPNEQFF | TGTGCCAGCAGCTCTACGGGACTAGTCCCCAATGAGCAGTTCTTC
TRBJ1-2 | TRBV20-1 | - | - | CSAETGIGRSFDGYTF | TGCAGTGCTGAAACGGGGATCGGACGCTCGTTCGATGGCTACACCTTC
TRBJ2-3 | TRBV4-3 | few | TRBD1 | CASSQDVGQGASTGTQYF | TGCGCCAGCAGCCAAGATGTGGGACAGGGGGCAAGCACAGGTACGCAGTATTTT
TRBJ2-3 | TRBV13 | - | TRBD2 | CASSLTSGLAGLDHPSTDTQYF | TGTGCCAGCAGCCTCACTTCGGGACTAGCGGGTCTTGACCACCCTAGCACAGATACGCAGTATTTT
TRBJ2-7 | TRBV4-1 | - | - | CASSQVVGSNSYEQYF | TGCGCCAGCAGCCAAGTGGTGGGGTCGAACTCCTACGAGCAGTACTTC
TRBJ2-5 | TRBV7-2 | many | - | CASSRIWEQETQYF | TGTGCCAGCAGTCGAATCTGGGAACAAGAGACCCAGTACTTC
TRBJ2-4 | TRBV5-4 | many | - | CAYRTVTLAKNIQYF | TGTGCCTACCGGACAGTGACTCTAGCCAAAAACATTCAGTACTTC
TRBJ2-7 | TRBV5-6 | few | - | CASSLVSYSYEQYF | TGTGCCAGCAGCTTGGTCAGCTATTCCTACGAGCAGTACTTC
TRBJ1-1 | TRBV20-1 | many | - | CSARDTGEAFF | TGCAGTGCTAGAGACACGGGTGAAGCTTTCTTT
TRBJ2-7 | TRBV20-1 | - | TRBD2 | CSARDPSGTTYEQYF | TGCAGTGCTAGAGATCCTAGCGGGACAACCTACGAGCAGTACTTC
TRBJ2-4 | TRBV7-2 | - | TRBD2 | CASSLWLAGGRAKNIQYF | TGTGCCAGCAGCTTATGGCTAGCGGGAGGGCGGGCCAAAAACATTCAGTACTTC
TRBJ2-7 | TRBV7-9 | many | - | CASSSETGLRIYEQYF | TGTGCCAGCAGCTCGGAGACAGGCCTAAGAATCTACGAGCAGTACTTC
TRBJ2-7 | TRBV6-5 | many | - | CASILRAVGAYEQYF | TGTGCCAGCATCCTAAGGGCAGTTGGGGCCTACGAGCAGTACTTC
TRBJ2-7 | TRBV7-9 | many | - | CASSSLAPEQYF | TGTGCCAGCAGCTCACTAGCACCCGAGCAGTACTTC
TRBJ1-3 | TRBV15 | many | - | CATSRDLDTIYF | TGTGCCACCAGCAGAGATCTGGACACCATATATTTT
TRBJ2-7 | TRBV5-1 | many | - | CASSETGGEQYF | TGCGCCAGCAGCGAGACAGGTGGCGAGCAGTACTTC
TRBJ2-3 | TRBV7-9 | - | - | CVSSLGYGAITDTQYF | TGTGTCAGCAGCTTGGGCTATGGGGCTATCACAGATACGCAGTATTTT
TRBJ2-3 | TRBV11-2 | - | TRBD2 | CASSSPIGLAGVIPDTQYF | TGTGCCAGCAGCTCTCCAATCGGACTAGCTGGGGTGATCCCAGATACGCAGTATTTT
TRBJ2-1 | TRBV6-1 | many | - | CASSKLTYNEQFF | TGTGCCAGCAGTAAGTTAACCTACAATGAGCAGTTCTTC
TRBJ2-5 | TRBV5-4 | many | TRBD2 | CASSGTSGVGETQYF | TGTGCCAGCAGCGGCACTAGCGGGGTAGGAGAGACCCAGTACTTC
TRBJ2-1 | TRBV12-3/TRBV12-4 | many | - | CASSPDRYNEQFF | TGCGCCAGCAGCCCCGACAGATACAATGAGCAGTTCTTC
TRBJ2-7 | TRBV27 | many | TRBD1 | CASSLNKQGYEQYF | TGTGCCAGCAGTTTAAACAAACAGGGGTACGAGCAGTACTTC
TRBJ2-7 | TRBV4-2 | - | TRBD1 | CASSLSGTGGSYEQYF | TGTGCCAGCAGCCTTTCAGGGACAGGGGGGTCCTACGAGCAGTACTTC
TRBJ2-7 | TRBV27 | many | - | CASSWDGRLNEQYF | TGTGCCAGCAGTTGGGATGGCAGGTTGAACGAGCAGTACTTC
TRBJ1-2 | TRBV29-1 | - | TRBD1 | CSDTGENYGYTF | TGCAGCGATACAGGGGAAAACTATGGCTACACCTTC
TRBJ2-7 | TRBV30 | many | TRBD1 | CAWSVGTGDYEQYF | TGTGCCTGGAGTGTGGGGACAGGGGATTACGAGCAGTACTTC